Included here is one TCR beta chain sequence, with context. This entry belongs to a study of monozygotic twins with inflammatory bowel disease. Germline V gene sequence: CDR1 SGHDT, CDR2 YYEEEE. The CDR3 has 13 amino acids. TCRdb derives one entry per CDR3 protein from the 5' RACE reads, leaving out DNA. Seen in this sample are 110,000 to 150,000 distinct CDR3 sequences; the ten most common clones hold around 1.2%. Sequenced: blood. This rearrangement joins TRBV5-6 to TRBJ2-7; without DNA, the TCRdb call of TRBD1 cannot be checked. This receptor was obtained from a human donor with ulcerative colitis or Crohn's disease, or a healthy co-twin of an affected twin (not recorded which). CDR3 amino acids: CASSEQGSYEQYF.